This TCR beta chain is from a study of cytomegalovirus exposure and HLA in healthy donors. For the study at large: Researchers found that just over 80% of under 450 genotyped donors fell within the Caucasian-associated ancestry cluster.

With 60 Vbeta and 13 Jbeta primers, the PCR was carried out. Assay: immunoSEQ multiplex PCR; the TCRdb copy retains only in-frame clones and omits some. This table holds some 76,000 clones, 65% to 85% found once. Study-wide points: Later on, analysis showed that most CMV-associated TCR beta chains appeared to be HLA-restricted. Reports credit the classifier with highly specific, highly sensitive diagnosis of cytomegalovirus status.

Regarding this clone: Its antigen is unknown.

V shed 0 bases and J shed 1 base, with 9 bases lying between them. The CDR3 extends over 16 amino acids. Germline CDR1 reads MNHEY; CDR2 reads SVGAGI. This sequence was found in a woman in her fifties or sixties in good health and CMV-seronegative. The V and J genes are TRBV6-5 and TRBJ1-4; TRBD1 might be the D (6 bases). The sample taken for sequencing was PBMCs. The CDR3 protein is CASSYSRRGTNEKLFF. CDR3 DNA sequence: TGTGCCAGCAGTTACTCGCGCAGGGGAACTAATGAAAAACTGTTTTTT.